This TCR beta chain appears in the sequencing data of a study of blood T cell repertoires in COVID-19. Study context: Nucleic acid was either cDNA or gDNA, and it came from T cells, B-cell-depleted T cells, or PBMCs.

Per germline, CDR1 LGHDT and CDR2 YNNKEL (reference sequence). The length of the CDR3 is 16 residues. Losses at the gene ends were 2 bases for V and 0 bases for J; bases not matched to a gene: 6. Data came from immunoSEQ multiplex PCR; TCRdb stores just in-frame clones and leaves some out. The sample lists roughly 70,000 clones, about 91% occurring once. The specimen sequenced was peripheral blood. The chain joins TRBV3-1 (or the pseudogene TRBV3-2) to TRBJ2-7, with 8 bases that match TRBD2. The source of this sequence is a human donor with active COVID-19. The donor label of this sample is uncertain. CDR3 coding DNA: TGTGCCAGCAGCCAAACGGCTAGCGGGCTCTCCTACGAGCAGTACTTC. Its translation is CASSQTASGLSYEQYF.